Below are 7 T cell receptor beta chains sequenced from a single sample in a study of T-cell reconstitution after alpha-beta-depleted transplantation in children. TCRbeta library preparation incorporated unique molecular identifiers. MiXCR, run by TCRdb on the PCR reads, gives a single entry per CDR3 protein. The sample has 700,000 to 950,000 distinct CDR3 sequences, less than 20% seen once. Sequenced here: PBMCs, mostly from graft donor cells, sampled 360 days after TCRalphabeta/CD19-depleted stem cell transplant. These receptor sequences come from a male patient between 5 and 17 years old who had a stem cell transplant for acute lymphoblastic leukemia, so the T cells may come from the graft donor.

This clonotype was seen a handful of times. This chain connects TRBV7-9 to TRBJ2-7; 12 bases align to TRBD2. V was pared by 7 bases and J by 1 base, with 11 bases of the junction left unmatched. This CDR3 has 17 residues. Germline CDR1 is SEHNR and CDR2 is FQNEAQ (reference sequence). The CDR3 is CASTAVGGTSGSYEQYF. CDR3 nucleotide sequence: TGTGCCAGCACCGCGGTGGGCGGGACTAGCGGGTCCTACGAGCAGTACTTC.

The chain uses TRBV7-8 and TRBJ2-3; 9 bases agree with TRBD1. The CDR3 totals 15 residues. Germline CDR1 reads SGHVS; CDR2 reads FQNEAQ. Losses at the gene ends were 5 bases for V and 5 bases for J; bases not matched to a gene: 8. The CDR3 sequence is CASSTRDREGDTQYF. The CDR3, as DNA: TGTGCCAGCAGCACCCGGGACAGGGAGGGAGATACGCAGTATTTT.

A few counts support this clonotype. This chain uses TRBV14 with TRBJ2-1; 10 nucleotides align to TRBD1. CDR1 is SGHDN, CDR2 FVKESK, per germline. Trimming removed 1 base from V and 6 bases from J; junction bases left unmatched: 3. The CDR3 runs to 15 residues. The CDR3 region has the DNA TGTGCCAGCAGCCAAGGGACAGGGGGAAGCAATGAGCAGTTCTTC. Translating gives CASSQGTGGSNEQFF.

The chain combines TRBV4-1 with TRBJ2-4, with TRBD2 matching 9 bases. V was clipped by 2 bases and J by 5 bases; unmatched bases: 10. Germline lookup yields CDR1 MGHRA and CDR2 YSYEKL. The CDR3 is made up of 17 amino acids. The CDR3 spells CASSQYSLAGDQNIQYF. The CDR3 DNA sequence: TGCGCCAGCAGCCAATACTCTTTAGCGGGAGACCAAAACATTCAGTACTTC.

The chain couples TRBV10-1 to TRBJ2-1; D is unresolved. Germline V gene lookup returns CDR1 WNHNN and CDR2 SYGVQD (reference sequence). V dropped 5 bases and J dropped 4 bases, with 15 bases sitting between them. The CDR3 is 15 residues long. The CDR3 DNA follows: TGCGCCAGCAGTAAGGGCTCCCCAACATACAATGAGCAGTTCTTC. Amino acids: CASSKGSPTYNEQFF.

This clonotype was recorded many times. V usage is TRBV18 and J usage is TRBJ2-7, with D possibly TRBD1 on 7 matching bases. V gave up 6 bases and J gave up 5 bases, with 17 bases separating them. The CDR3 has 14 residues. Germline V gives CDR1 KGHSH, CDR2 LQKENI. The CDR3 loop reads CASSATGRRDEQYF. CDR3 coding DNA: TGTGCCAGCTCCGCGACAGGGAGGAGGGACGAGCAGTACTTC.

This clonotype was recorded a few times. This chain connects TRBV20-1 to TRBJ2-1; 10 positions match TRBD2. The CDR3 is 21 amino acids. Trimming removed 2 bases from V and 2 bases from J; junction bases left unmatched: 21. Germline V CDR1 and CDR2: DFQATT, SNEGSKA (reference sequence). CDR3 nucleotides: TGCAGTGCTAGACTACAGGGACGGGCTAGCGGGAGCCCAGGGGCCTACAATGAGCAGTTCTTC. This codes for CSARLQGRASGSPGAYNEQFF.